This T cell receptor beta chain was sequenced in a study of cytomegalovirus exposure and HLA in healthy donors. PCR used 60 Vbeta primers and 13 Jbeta primers. Measured with immunoSEQ multiplex PCR; TCRdb has only the in-frame clones, and not every one. The sample includes over 150,000 clones, 70% to 75% of them seen just once. This clone has just a few counts. Antigen unknown. Findings and caveats of the study: In a later analysis, an Asian-associated ancestry cluster reportedly showed fewer N-insertions than the roughly 700-donor mean. It has been reported that TCR beta sequences accurately predicted the HLA-A and HLA-B alleles of most subjects.

CDR1 is MDHEN and CDR2 is SYDVKM in the germline V gene. This CDR3 comprises 11 residues. V dropped 7 bases and J dropped 6 bases, with 9 bases sitting between them. Sequencing was performed on PBMCs. The rearrangement joins TRBV28 to TRBJ1-2; maybe TRBD1 (5 bases). This TCR derives from a male donor in good health and CMV-seronegative. DNA of the CDR3: TGTGCCAGCACCGGGGGGGATGGCTACACCTTC. It yields the protein CASTGGDGYTF.